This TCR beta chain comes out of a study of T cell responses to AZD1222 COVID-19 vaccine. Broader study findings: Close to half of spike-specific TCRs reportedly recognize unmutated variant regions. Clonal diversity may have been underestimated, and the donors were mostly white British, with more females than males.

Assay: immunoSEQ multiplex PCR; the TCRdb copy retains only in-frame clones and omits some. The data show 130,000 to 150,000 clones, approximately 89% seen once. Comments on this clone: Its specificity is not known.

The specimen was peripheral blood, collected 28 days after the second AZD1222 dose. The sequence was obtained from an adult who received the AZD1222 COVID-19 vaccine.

The CDR3 bases are TGTGCCAGTAGTATCCAGCGGGACTCAGGTGAGCAGTTCTTC. The encoded protein is CASSIQRDSGEQFF. V gene TRBV19 combines with J gene TRBJ2-1, with 7 bases identical to TRBD2. Germline V gene data show CDR1 as LNHDA and CDR2 as SQIVND (reference sequence). The CDR3 consists of 14 residues. The V segment lost 3 bases and the J segment 9 bases; nucleotides outside the gene matches: 8.